Each of the 8 T cell receptor beta chains below was sequenced from the same sample in a study of cytomegalovirus exposure and HLA in healthy donors. The PCR made use of 60 Vbeta and 13 Jbeta primers. Sequenced by immunoSEQ multiplex PCR; TCRdb stores in-frame clones only, minus some. The sample consists of about 90,000 clones, about 66% of them appearing once. The sample was PBMCs. These receptor sequences come from a woman aged 50 to 60 in good health and CMV-seropositive.

The V call is TRBV27, the J call TRBJ2-3, with 9 bases aligning to TRBD2. V shed 6 bases and J 4 bases; nucleotides not matched to a gene: 8. This CDR3 is 15 amino acids long. Per the germline V gene, CDR1 is MNHEY and CDR2 is SMNVEV (reference sequence). The DNA for the CDR3 is TGTGCCAGCAGCCTCCTAGCGGGGTCAGCAGATACGCAGTATTTT. Its translation: CASSLLAGSADTQYF.

The gene calls are TRBV4-2 and TRBJ2-3; 8 nucleotides align to TRBD2. V shed 3 bases, J shed 0 bases, and the junction held 2 bases outside the gene matches. CDR1 and CDR2 (germline): LGHNA, YNFKEQ. The CDR3 spans 15 residues. The CDR3: CASSQRGDSTDTQYF. The CDR3 nucleotides are TGTGCCAGCAGCCAGCGGGGGGATAGCACAGATACGCAGTATTTT.

This clone was counted between two and nine times. The CDR3 DNA sequence: TGTGCCTGGACCTTGCGGGGGCTCTCTAGCACAGATACGCAGTATTTT. This translates into CAWTLRGLSSTDTQYF. The chain recombines TRBV30 with TRBJ2-3, with D tentatively TRBD2 (7 bases). V was clipped by 4 bases and J by 0 bases, with 17 bases between them. The CDR3 contains 16 residues. Germline V gene data show CDR1 as GTSNPN and CDR2 as SVGIG (reference sequence).

This chain connects TRBV6-1 to TRBJ2-7, with D tentatively TRBD2 (7 bases). The CDR3 consists of 15 residues. V lost 2 bases, J lost 2 bases, and 13 bases lay in between. Germline-derived CDR1 and CDR2 are MNHNS and SASEGT. CDR3 residues: CASSEYAGAAYEQYF. In DNA, the CDR3 is TGTGCCAGCAGTGAATACGCGGGGGCAGCCTACGAGCAGTACTTC.

The rearrangement links TRBV27 to TRBJ2-5, with TRBD1 matching 11 bases. After removal of 6 bases from V and 5 bases from J, the junction contained 2 bases not matched to a gene. Germline V gene lookup returns CDR1 MNHEY and CDR2 SMNVEV (reference sequence). There are 13 residues in the CDR3. CDR3 amino acids: CASSGDRGETQYF. The CDR3 nucleotides read TGTGCCAGCAGCGGGGACAGGGGGGAGACCCAGTACTTC.

The chain couples TRBV2 to TRBJ2-2, with TRBD2 identical over 7 bases. There are 15 residues in the CDR3. Germline CDR1 SNHLY, CDR2 FYNNEI. V lost 4 bases, J lost 5 bases, and 7 bases stayed unmatched. The CDR3 sequence is CASSGAASGTGELFF. CDR3 nucleotides: TGTGCCAGCAGTGGGGCGGCTAGCGGTACCGGGGAGCTGTTTTTT.

This clone was seen repeatedly, ten times or more. The V and J genes are TRBV7-6 and TRBJ2-7, with 8 bases identical to TRBD2. Germline CDR1 and CDR2: SGHVS and FNYEAQ. Unmatched junction bases numbered 4, after V lost 2 bases and J lost 1 base. The CDR3 is 15 amino acids. The CDR3 spells CASSLSRGGSYEQYF. The CDR3 nucleotides read TGTGCCAGCAGCTTATCCCGCGGGGGGTCCTACGAGCAGTACTTC.

This chain joins TRBV10-3 and TRBJ2-2; 11 nucleotides align to TRBD2. Germline-derived CDR1 and CDR2 are ENHRY and SYGVKD. J gave up 0 bases and V 7 bases, and 4 bases lay outside the gene matches. The CDR3 runs 16 residues. CDR3 sequence: CAIKTSGGTNTGELFF. In nucleotides, the CDR3 is TGTGCCATCAAAACTAGCGGGGGCACGAACACCGGGGAGCTGTTTTTT.